These 7 T cell receptor beta chains came from one sample sequenced in a study of T-cell memory formation after mild COVID-19. TCRdb processed the 5' RACE reads anew with MiXCR; each CDR3 protein has one entry. The top ten clones hold roughly 7.8% of a sample with about 560,000 distinct CDR3 sequences, approximately 15% of them seen once. What was sequenced was PBMCs or a T cell subset sorted from them (not recorded which). The receptors stem from an adult woman who had mild COVID-19 (a few samples of this study predate the infection). Cell type and time point are not known.

The gene calls are TRBV7-9 and TRBJ2-7; a weak D match, TRBD1 (6 bases). The V gene's germline CDR1 is SEHNR and CDR2 FQNEAQ (reference sequence). The ends were cut back, 8 bases at V and 2 bases at J, with 19 bases in the middle. The CDR3 has 15 amino acids. Here the CDR3 reads CASGDPRTDTYEQYF. The CDR3 DNA is TGTGCCAGCGGGGACCCGAGGACAGATACCTACGAGCAGTACTTC.

This clonotype was seen many times. The chain carries TRBV11-2 and TRBJ2-7; TRBD2 aligns across 8 bases. The CDR3 is 18 amino acids. Germline CDR1 and CDR2: SGHAT and FQNNGV. Germline trimming cut 5 bases from V and 0 bases from J; bases unmatched to any gene: 15. CDR3 residues: CASSPIERERGSSYEQYF. The CDR3 coding sequence is TGTGCCAGCAGCCCGATCGAAAGGGAGCGGGGGAGCTCCTACGAGCAGTACTTC.

The CDR3 loop is CASSGRLAGGLNEQFF. The CDR3 DNA reads as TGTGCCAGTAGTGGCCGACTAGCGGGAGGGTTGAATGAGCAGTTCTTC. This chain uses TRBV19 with TRBJ2-1; TRBD2 matches 14 bases. The ends lost 5 bases at V and 7 bases at J; junction bases unmatched: 7. Per the germline V gene, CDR1 is LNHDA and CDR2 is SQIVND (reference sequence). The CDR3 loop spans 16 amino acids.

The CDR3 bases are TGTGCCAGCAGTGAAGGAACTAGCGGGATAAATGAGCAGTTCTTC. Protein sequence: CASSEGTSGINEQFF. V gene TRBV2 combines with J gene TRBJ2-1; 10 nucleotides line up with TRBD2. CDR1 SNHLY and CDR2 FYNNEI come from the germline V gene. This CDR3 is built from 15 residues. The V gene end was trimmed by 1 base and the J gene end by 7 bases; junction bases not matched to a gene: 4.

The sample holds a few counts of this clonotype. The chain couples TRBV10-3 to TRBJ2-7, with 7 nucleotides matching TRBD2. The V segment lost 10 bases and the J segment 2 bases; nucleotides outside the gene matches: 8. Germline V gene data show CDR1 as ENHRY and CDR2 as SYGVKD. CDR3 size: 13 residues. CDR3 nucleotide sequence: TGTGCCACCGGGGAGGGGCCAGCCTACGAGCAGTACTTC. It codes for CATGEGPAYEQYF.

This clonotype was seen at least ten times. This chain joins TRBV7-9 and TRBJ2-1; D is possibly TRBD1 or TRBD2 (5 bases each). This CDR3 is 13 amino acids long. Trimming cost V 4 bases and J 5 bases, with 9 bases left between them. In germline, CDR1 is SEHNR, CDR2 FQNEAQ (reference sequence). The CDR3 DNA reads TGTGCCAGCAGCTCGGGACGGGACAATGAGCAGTTCTTC. Protein product: CASSSGRDNEQFF.

V and J are TRBV27 and TRBJ2-7; weak D call: TRBD1 (6 bases). V lost 6 bases, J lost 3 bases, and 18 bases lay in between. The CDR3 runs to 15 residues. Germline V CDR1 and CDR2: MNHEY, SMNVEV (reference sequence). CDR3 DNA: TGTGCCAGCAGCCAAACAGGACAGAGCCTCTACGAGCAGTACTTC. Its translation: CASSQTGQSLYEQYF.